Below are 8 T cell receptor beta chains sequenced from a single sample in a study of blood T cell repertoires in COVID-19. The data were produced by immunoSEQ multiplex PCR, yet TCRdb's version contains in-frame clones alone and is incomplete. The data contain fewer than 20,000 clones, 91% of them singletons. Sequencing was done on a sample of peripheral blood. All receptors derive from a human donor in a cohort sampled during active COVID-19.

V and J are TRBV7-9 and TRBJ2-7, with TRBD1 identical over 8 bases. The CDR3 loop spans 13 amino acids. The germline CDR1 and CDR2 sequences are SEHNR and FQNEAQ (reference sequence). With 5 bases clipped from V and 5 bases from J, the junction kept 5 bases outside the gene matches. For the CDR3, the DNA is TGTGCCAGCAGCCGACAGGGGAACAACGAGCAGTACTTC. As protein: CASSRQGNNEQYF.

The chain is built from TRBV2 and TRBJ1-2, with TRBD1 matching 10 bases. The CDR3 sequence is 16 residues long. CDR1 is SNHLY and CDR2 is FYNNEI in the germline V gene. V lost 1 base to trimming and J lost 6 bases; unmatched junction nucleotides: 8. CDR3 sequence reads: CASSEGPRTGGDGYTF. The CDR3 nucleotides read TGTGCCAGCAGTGAAGGCCCCCGGACAGGGGGGGATGGCTACACCTTC. The full variable domain, rest sourced from reference TRBV2 and TRBJ1-2, is EPEVTQTPSHQVTQMGQEVILRCVPISNHLYFYWYRQILGQKVEFLVSFYNNEISEKSEIFDDQFSVERPDGSNFTLKIRSTKLEDSAMYFCASSEGPRTGGDGYTFGSGTRLTVV.

This chain connects TRBV15 to TRBJ2-7; 12 bases are shared with TRBD2. This CDR3 is built from 16 residues. The germline V gene has CDR1 LNHNV and CDR2 YYDKDF (reference sequence). Unmatched junction bases numbered 8, after V lost 4 bases and J lost 4 bases. The CDR3: CATSTQTSGRLYEQYF. Here the CDR3 DNA reads TGTGCCACCAGCACCCAGACTAGCGGGAGATTATACGAGCAGTACTTC.

The rearrangement links TRBV27 to TRBJ1-1; D is uncertain. This CDR3 has 13 residues. The germline CDR1 and CDR2 sequences are MNHEY and SMNVEV (reference sequence). Between the trimmed V and J ends, which lost 4 bases and 0 bases, there was a span of 6 bases. The CDR3 loop is CASSYTLNTEAFF. The CDR3 DNA reads as TGTGCCAGCAGTTACACCTTGAACACTGAAGCTTTCTTT.

The rearrangement uses TRBV4-3 and TRBJ1-2, with TRBD1 matching 7 bases. This CDR3 has 15 residues. After removal of 6 bases from V and 8 bases from J, the junction contained 15 bases not matched to a gene. Per the germline V gene, CDR1 is LGHNA and CDR2 is YSLEER. DNA for the CDR3: TGCGCCAGCAGACGACAGTTGGGGACAGTGGGAGGCTACACCTTC. Translation: CASRRQLGTVGGYTF.

The gene calls are TRBV19 and TRBJ2-3; 8 bases map to TRBD1. The germline V gene encodes CDR1 LNHDA and CDR2 SQIVND (reference sequence). The CDR3 has 15 amino acids. The V and J ends lost 3 bases and 5 bases, in that order; junction bases with no gene match: 7. The CDR3 nucleotides read TGTGCCAGTAGTATTACGGCAGGGGGCTTAGATACGCAGTATTTT. Residues: CASSITAGGLDTQYF. Filled out from reference TRBV19 and TRBJ2-3, the complete variable domain reads DGGITQSPKYLFRKEGQNVTLSCEQNLNHDAMYWYRQDPGQGLRLIYYSQIVNDFQKGDIAEGYSVSREKKESFPLTVTSAQKNPTAFYLCASSITAGGLDTQYFGPGTRLTVL.

The chain is built from TRBV6-2 or TRBV6-3 and TRBJ2-3; D is perhaps TRBD2 (6 bases). V was clipped by 2 bases and J by 5 bases, with 14 bases between them. The CDR3 length is 15 residues. Germline V gene data show CDR1 as MNHEY and CDR2 as SVGEGT. In DNA form, the CDR3 reads TGTGCCAGCAGTTACCAGGGACTCAGGGTAGATACGCAGTATTTT. It translates to CASSYQGLRVDTQYF.

The rearrangement joins TRBV18 to TRBJ1-1; TRBD1 aligns across 7 bases. J gave up 0 bases and V 6 bases, and 10 bases lay outside the gene matches. The CDR3 spans 16 residues. Germline V lookup: CDR1 KGHSH, CDR2 LQKENI. The CDR3 bases are TGTGCCAGCTCGCGTTCAGGGGGAGAGATGAACACTGAAGCTTTCTTT. The encoded protein is CASSRSGGEMNTEAFF.